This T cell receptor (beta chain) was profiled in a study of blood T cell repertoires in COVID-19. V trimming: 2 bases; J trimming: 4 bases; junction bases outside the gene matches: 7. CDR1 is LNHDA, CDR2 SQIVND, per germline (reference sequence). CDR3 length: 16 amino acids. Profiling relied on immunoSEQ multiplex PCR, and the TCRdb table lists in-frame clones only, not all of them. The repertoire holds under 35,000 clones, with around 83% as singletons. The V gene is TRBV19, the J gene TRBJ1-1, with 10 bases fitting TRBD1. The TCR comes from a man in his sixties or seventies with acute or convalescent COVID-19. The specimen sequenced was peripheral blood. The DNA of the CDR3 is TGTGCCAGTAGTATAAGGGACAGGGGCGGTGGCACTGAAGCTTTCTTT. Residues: CASSIRDRGGGTEAFF.